The 20 T cell receptor beta chains given below trace back to one sample, sequenced in a study of cytomegalovirus exposure and HLA in healthy donors (dated by TCRdb to about 2017). The receptor library was made with the immunoSEQ multiplex PCR assay. The clones in this table, taken by TCRdb from immuneACCESS, are in-frame only. Not every clone is retained; where verified, under half of the shortfall comes from an unresolved V gene, and the cause of the rest is unknown. The sample includes tens of thousands of clones, with 90% observed a single time. The top ten clonotypes cover about 1% of the sample. The sample taken for sequencing was PBMCs. The receptors were gathered from a man between 18 and 29 years old in good health and CMV-seronegative.

CDR3 protein: CASSRGLAGGKNIQYF. CDR3 nucleotides: TGTGCCAGCAGCCGAGGACTAGCGGGGGGCAAAAACATTCAGTACTTC. The rearrangement joins TRBV7-2 to TRBJ2-4, with 14 bases matching TRBD2. Trimming took 5 bases from V and 3 from J; bases not matched to a gene: 3. CDR1 and CDR2 (germline): SGHTA, FQGNSA. This CDR3 is built from 16 residues.

The gene calls are TRBV6-5 and TRBJ1-1, with D perhaps TRBD1 (5 bases). CDR1 is MNHEY, CDR2 SVGAGI, per germline. The CDR3 runs 10 residues. The V gene lost 8 bases and the J gene lost 6 bases, with 7 bases spanning the gap. For the CDR3, the DNA is TGTGCCAGCCCGGGGGCTGAAGCTTTCTTT. This encodes CASPGAEAFF.

The chain links TRBV27 to TRBJ2-5; D is perhaps TRBD2 (5 bases). The CDR3 loop spans 13 amino acids. V was shortened by 7 bases and J by 2 bases, with 11 bases between the two germline ends. CDR1 and CDR2 from the germline V gene are MNHEY and SMNVEV (reference sequence). CDR3 DNA sequence: TGTGCCAGCATACGCCGGGGACAAGAGACCCAGTACTTC. Encoded protein: CASIRRGQETQYF.

This chain connects TRBV5-1 to TRBJ2-1, with 12 bases that match TRBD2. The CDR3 has 16 residues. Trimming at V came to 2 bases and at J to 2 bases, leaving 2 bases not matched to a gene. Germline CDR1 SGHRS, CDR2 YFSETQ. CDR3 protein: CASSFRTSGTYNEQFF. In nucleotides, the CDR3 is TGCGCCAGCAGCTTCCGGACTAGCGGGACCTACAATGAGCAGTTCTTC.

V and J are TRBV6-1 and TRBJ2-7; D not certain. From germline, CDR1 is MNHNS and CDR2 SASEGT. This CDR3 is 15 amino acids long. Trimming took 4 bases from V and 2 from J, leaving 15 bases between them. This CDR3 reads CASSASLSRTYEQYF. DNA for the CDR3: TGTGCCAGCAGTGCCAGTTTGTCCAGAACCTACGAGCAGTACTTC.

The V and J genes are TRBV18 and TRBJ2-7; D might be TRBD1 (6 bases). The V end lost 0 bases, the J end lost 3 bases, and 12 bases lay between the germline ends. Looked up from germline, CDR1 is KGHSH and CDR2 is LQKENI. CDR3 length equals 15 residues. This chain's CDR3 is CASSPPGQRSYEQYF. The DNA of the CDR3 is TGTGCCAGCTCACCACCAGGACAGAGAAGCTACGAGCAGTACTTC.

This rearrangement joins TRBV7-3 to TRBJ2-1; D perhaps matches TRBD1 (5 bases). Germline-derived CDR1 and CDR2 are SGHTA and FQGTGA. The CDR3 has 13 residues. V lost 1 base to trimming and J lost 4 bases, with 5 bases between them. CDR3 amino acids: CASSLRQYNEQFF. The CDR3 coding sequence is TGTGCCAGCAGCTTAAGACAGTACAATGAGCAGTTCTTC.

This rearrangement joins TRBV9 to TRBJ1-5; D unclear. Germline CDR1 reads SGDLS; CDR2 reads YYNGEE. Trimming removed 2 bases from V and 0 bases from J, with 6 bases in between. The CDR3 contains 14 residues. The CDR3 loop reads CASSVGDSNQPQHF. DNA for the CDR3: TGTGCCAGCAGCGTCGGTGATAGCAATCAGCCCCAGCATTTT.

This rearrangement joins TRBV4-3 to TRBJ2-7, with 9 bases that match TRBD2. The V gene's germline CDR1 is LGHNA and CDR2 YSLEER. The CDR3 loop spans 16 amino acids. V gave up 4 bases and J gave up 3 bases; unmatched junction bases: 10. In DNA form, the CDR3 reads TGCGCCAGCAGCCCGCAAATAGCGGGAGAGGACTACGAGCAGTACTTC. Residues: CASSPQIAGEDYEQYF.

The chain recombines TRBV19 with TRBJ2-3; the match to TRBD2 covers 8 bases. Germline trimming cut 5 bases from V and 3 bases from J; bases unmatched to any gene: 4. There are 14 residues in the CDR3. Germline CDR1 reads LNHDA; CDR2 reads SQIVND (reference sequence). The CDR3 region has the DNA TGTGCCAGTAGTCTCAGCGGGAGAACAGATACGCAGTATTTT. It translates to CASSLSGRTDTQYF.

The chain combines TRBV11-3 with TRBJ2-3; 8 nucleotides match TRBD1. The germline CDR1 and CDR2 sequences are SGHNT and YENEEA. Losses at the gene ends were 3 bases for V and 5 bases for J; bases not matched to a gene: 4. The CDR3 runs 14 residues. Here the CDR3 DNA reads TGTGCCAGCAGCTTGGACAGGGCCGGAGATACGCAGTATTTT. Encoded protein: CASSLDRAGDTQYF.

Concerning this clone: This specimen includes other DNA sequences encoding the same CDR3. CDR3 in amino acids: CASSLGQGGQPQHF. CDR3 in DNA: TGTGCCAGCAGCTTAGGACAAGGAGGCCAGCCCCAGCATTTT. This chain links TRBV7-2 with TRBJ1-5; D is ambiguous. The CDR3 is made up of 14 amino acids. Trimming cost V 1 base and J 7 bases, with 11 bases left between them. Per the germline V gene, CDR1 is SGHTA and CDR2 is FQGNSA.

Only one count was recorded for this clone. CDR3 loop: CSVEEMTGNGETQYF. CDR3 coding DNA: TGCAGCGTTGAAGAGATGACAGGGAATGGAGAGACCCAGTACTTC. The chain has TRBV29-1 and TRBJ2-5; 7 bases are a match to TRBD1. The CDR3 extends over 15 amino acids. The V and J ends lost 0 bases and 4 bases, in that order; junction bases with no gene match: 8. CDR1 is SQVTM and CDR2 is ANQGSEA in the germline V gene.

The chain uses TRBV28 and TRBJ2-3; 7 positions match TRBD1. The germline V gene has CDR1 MDHEN and CDR2 SYDVKM. This CDR3 spans 13 amino acids. V lost 5 bases and J lost 6; bases outside the gene matches: 5. DNA of the CDR3: TGTGCCAGCAGTAGACAACAGGGGGATACGCAGTATTTT. This sequence encodes CASSRQQGDTQYF. Filled out from reference TRBV28 and TRBJ2-3, the complete variable domain reads DVKVTQSSRYLVKRTGEKVFLECVQDMDHENMFWYRQDPGLGLRLIYFSYDVKMKEKGDIPEGYSVSREKKERFSLILESASTNQTSMYLCASSRQQGDTQYFGPGTRLTVL.

The chain couples TRBV4-2 to TRBJ2-1; 9 bases map to TRBD2. The germline V gene has CDR1 LGHNA and CDR2 YNFKEQ. J gave up 7 bases and V 4 bases, and 11 bases lay outside the gene matches. This CDR3 has 16 amino acids. CDR3 sequence reads: CASSLHSGSLLNEQFF. The CDR3 bases are TGTGCCAGCAGCCTACATAGCGGGAGTCTTCTGAATGAGCAGTTCTTC.

This clone was observed once. The CDR3 loop is CAWRARDRAYEQFF. DNA of the CDR3: TGTGCCTGGAGGGCTAGGGACAGGGCGTATGAGCAGTTCTTC. The chain joins TRBV30 to TRBJ2-1; TRBD1 aligns across 9 bases. The germline V gene encodes CDR1 GTSNPN and CDR2 SVGIG (reference sequence). Trimming at V came to 3 bases and at J to 8 bases, leaving 8 bases not matched to a gene. This CDR3 contains 14 residues.

The V call is TRBV5-1, the J call TRBJ2-2, with 12 positions matching TRBD2. Per germline, CDR1 SGHRS and CDR2 YFSETQ. The V and J ends lost 4 bases and 3 bases, in that order; junction bases with no gene match: 7. The CDR3 is 17 amino acids. This CDR3 is CASSQGLAGTYTGELFF. In nucleotides, the CDR3 is TGCGCCAGCAGCCAAGGACTAGCGGGAACTTACACCGGGGAGCTGTTTTTT.

V gene TRBV2 combines with J gene TRBJ2-7, with TRBD1 matching 9 bases. The CDR3 is 16 residues long. CDR1 is SNHLY and CDR2 is FYNNEI in the germline V gene. V lost 8 bases to trimming and J lost 4 bases; unmatched junction nucleotides: 15. CDR3 residues: CASRGGPGQGNYEQYF. CDR3 DNA: TGTGCCAGCCGGGGAGGACCGGGACAGGGCAATTACGAGCAGTACTTC.

The chain employs TRBV6-1 and TRBJ2-3, with unresolved D. Germline V lookup: CDR1 MNHNS, CDR2 SASEGT. The CDR3 spans 12 residues. Between the trimmed V and J ends, which lost 3 bases and 10 bases, there was a span of 11 bases. CDR3 coding DNA: TGTGCCAGCAGTGACGTAGAAGCCTCGCAGTATTTT. Encoded protein: CASSDVEASQYF.

The chain carries TRBV19 and TRBJ2-5; D gene ambiguous. Germline V gives CDR1 LNHDA, CDR2 SQIVND (reference sequence). This CDR3 is 14 amino acids long. The V gene lost 2 bases and the J gene lost 0 bases, with 7 bases spanning the gap. The DNA for the CDR3 is TGTGCCAGTAGTATACTAGAAAACCAAGAGACCCAGTACTTC. Amino acid sequence: CASSILENQETQYF.